This TCR beta chain appears in the sequencing data of a study of T cell responses to AZD1222 COVID-19 vaccine (dated by TCRdb to the early 2020s). Turning to the overall study: AZD1222 recipients whose second dose came at about 4 weeks and those whose second dose came at about 12 weeks were combined into one group, since spike-specific TCR depth and breadth did not differ between the two schedules. TCR sequencing covered some 250 trial participants: 200 to 220 given two doses of AZD1222 and around 25 given two doses of MenACWY control vaccine. Trial participants were enrolled into age subgroups of 18-55, 56-69 and 70-plus years, which contained about 150, 27 and 61 TCR-sequenced participants, respectively.

On this clone itself: The target of this receptor is not known. No base-level quality is on record; no much larger clone is a single base apart.

In light of the paper, this sample's time point label describes: baseline before first vaccination. Vaccinee samples came from UK trials COV001 and COV002, including a single-blind randomized controlled phase 2/3 trial of AZD1222 (ChAdOx1 nCoV-19) in healthy adults. For TCRbeta chain sequencing, PBMC samples from trial participants were taken at day 0 and at day 28 after the second dose. CDR1 and CDR2 (MGHRA, YSYEKL) derive from the germline V gene. V sheds 1 base and J sheds 0 bases, leaving 18 bases between their ends. The CDR3, from cysteine to phenylalanine, totals 18 residues. Only the CDR3 DNA stays, 54 bases, in frame from base 1. Broader findings and caveats from the paper: After two AZD1222 doses, spike-specific TCR breadth and depth were significantly higher than at day 0 and than in MenACWY recipients. Because no day 14 peak-response samples were available, the repertoires could be characterized only after the peak T cell response. The vaccine-associated CD4 TCRs covered the entire spike protein, and the dominant responses fell in regions 160-218 and 743-854. Epitopes outside the regions mutated in the B.1.351 and B.1.1.7 variants were reportedly recognized by nearly half of the unique spike-specific TCRs. Conclusions about previously exposed vaccinees are limited, since just 6 or 7 AZD1222 recipients were seropositive for SARS-CoV-2 at baseline. In the small 56-69-year group, the increase in depth fell short of significance, most likely because of low power. Most participants were white British and females outnumbered males, and the authors suggested that clonal diversity may have been underestimated.

The CDR3 regions of human TCRbeta chains were analyzed by immunosequencing. On the study's bioinformatics: Repertoire TCRs were checked for matches against a reference library of SARS-CoV-2-specific TCRs that had been generated using the MIRA antigen-specificity platform. Breadth meant the fraction of unique TCRs that were SARS-CoV-2-associated, whereas depth meant the fraction of total T cells that were SARS-CoV-2-associated. Using the MIRA data, each spike-specific TCR was assigned both to the spike region to which the TCR was reactive and to a CD4 or CD8 class. Log10-transformed breadth and depth values were compared by one-way ANOVA with Sidak's multiple comparisons tests. In its TCRdb copy, this immuneACCESS table keeps in-frame sequences only and misses some clones. Where compared with another copy, unresolved V genes explain less than half of these, and the others have no known cause. That table is the source of V, J and clone size, and D and trimming were worked out from the DNA. The sample data list more than 85,000 clones, and about 89% of these were observed just once. The ten largest clones represent 6.5% to 8.5% of the sample.

The sample here was peripheral blood, taken on day 0 of AZD1222 vaccination. This chain joins TRBV4-1 to TRBJ2-5, with the D segment possibly TRBD1 or TRBD2, each aligning over 6 bases. This clonotype was obtained from an adult in good health. The CDR3 reads CASSQASGGTLYQETQYF. The DNA reads as follows: TGCGCCAGCAGCCAAGCCTCCGGCGGGACACTGTACCAAGAGACCCAGTACTTC.